This entry describes one TCR beta chain. The antigen is undetermined. Germline loops: CDR1 MDHEN, CDR2 SYDVKM. J lost 5 bases, V lost 6 bases, and 6 bases had no gene match. This CDR3 is built from 13 residues. Deep-level assay runs were performed. Methods used by the authors: Filtering differed for immunoSEQ, which gave only junction sequences without quality scores. Produced via immunoSEQ multiplex PCR; TCRdb's table is partial and in-frame only. D and trimming come from the DNA, and the V and J calls and clone size come from that table. The data contain 1.5 million to 2.5 million clones, about 95% of them singletons. The data were obtained in a study of shared clonotypes between healthy human individuals. Study observations and caveats: Among a handful of donors, about 4.6% of naive CD4 clonotypes were found in common. A generally larger estimated richness was seen in naive subsets than in memory subsets.

Naive CD8 cells, CD45RO-negative and positively selected for CCR7, excluded terminally differentiated effector memory CD45RA+ cells. The receptor comes from a man between 18 and 35 years old in good health. The material sequenced was naive CD8+ T cells sorted from blood. The rearrangement uses TRBV28 and TRBJ1-2; the match to TRBD1 covers 7 bases. The CDR3 loop reads CASRPGQYYGYTF. The CDR3 bases are TGTGCCAGCAGGCCGGGACAGTATTATGGCTACACCTTC.